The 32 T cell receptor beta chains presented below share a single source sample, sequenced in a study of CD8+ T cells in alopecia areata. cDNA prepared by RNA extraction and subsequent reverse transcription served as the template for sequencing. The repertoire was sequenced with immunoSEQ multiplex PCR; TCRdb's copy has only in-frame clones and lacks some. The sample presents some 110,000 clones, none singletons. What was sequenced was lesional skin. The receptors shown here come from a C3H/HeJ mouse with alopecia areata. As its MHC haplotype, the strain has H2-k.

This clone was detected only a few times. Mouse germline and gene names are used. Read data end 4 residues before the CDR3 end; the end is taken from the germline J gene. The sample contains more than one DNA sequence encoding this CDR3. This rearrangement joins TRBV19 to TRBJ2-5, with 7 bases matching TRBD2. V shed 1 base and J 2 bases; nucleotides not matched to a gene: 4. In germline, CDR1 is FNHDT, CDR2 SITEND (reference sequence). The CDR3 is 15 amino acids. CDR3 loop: CASSISGGVQDTQYF. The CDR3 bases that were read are TGTGCCAGCAGTATATCTGGGGGAGTCCAAGAC.

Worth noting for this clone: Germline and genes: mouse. CDR3 DNA (partial): TGTGCCAGCAGTATGGGGACAGGTGCAAACACA. Protein product: CASSMGTGANT. The entire CDR3 reads CASSMGTGANTEVFF. This chain uses TRBV19 with TRBJ1-1; 8 bases align to TRBD1. Read coverage stops 4 residues before the CDR3 terminus; the germline J gene supplies the remainder. The CDR3 has 15 residues. The germline gives CDR1 FNHDT, CDR2 SITEND (reference sequence). Trimming at V came to 2 bases and at J to 0 bases, leaving 3 bases not matched to a gene.

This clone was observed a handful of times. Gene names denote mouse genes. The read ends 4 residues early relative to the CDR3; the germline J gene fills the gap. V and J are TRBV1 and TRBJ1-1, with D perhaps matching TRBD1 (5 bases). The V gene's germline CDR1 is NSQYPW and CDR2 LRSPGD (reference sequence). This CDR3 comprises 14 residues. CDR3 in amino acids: CTCSADTWGREVFF. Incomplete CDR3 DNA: TGCACCTGCAGTGCAGATACCTGGGGGAGA. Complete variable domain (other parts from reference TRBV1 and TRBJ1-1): VTLLEQNPRWRLVPRGQAVNLRCILKNSQYPWMSWYQQDLQKQLQWLFTLRSPGDKEVKSLPGADYLATRVTDTELRLQVANMSQGRTLYCTCSADTWGREVFFGKGTRLTVV.

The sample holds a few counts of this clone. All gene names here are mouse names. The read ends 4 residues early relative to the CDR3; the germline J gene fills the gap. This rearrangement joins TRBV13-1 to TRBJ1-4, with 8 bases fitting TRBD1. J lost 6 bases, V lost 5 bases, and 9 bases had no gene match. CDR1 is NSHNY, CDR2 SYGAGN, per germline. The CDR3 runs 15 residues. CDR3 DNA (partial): TGTGCCAGCAGCCACCGACAGGGGAGGGACGAA. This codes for CASSHRQGRDE. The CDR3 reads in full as CASSHRQGRDERLFF.

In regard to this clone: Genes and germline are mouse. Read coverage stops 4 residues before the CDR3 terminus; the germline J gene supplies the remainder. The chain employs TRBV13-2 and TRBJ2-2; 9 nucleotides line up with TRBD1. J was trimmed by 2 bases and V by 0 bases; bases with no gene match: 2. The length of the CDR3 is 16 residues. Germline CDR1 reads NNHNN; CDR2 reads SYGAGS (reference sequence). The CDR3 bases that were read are TGTGCCAGCGGTGATGCAGGGACAGGGAACACCGGG. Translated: CASGDAGTGNTG. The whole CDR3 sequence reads CASGDAGTGNTGQLYF.

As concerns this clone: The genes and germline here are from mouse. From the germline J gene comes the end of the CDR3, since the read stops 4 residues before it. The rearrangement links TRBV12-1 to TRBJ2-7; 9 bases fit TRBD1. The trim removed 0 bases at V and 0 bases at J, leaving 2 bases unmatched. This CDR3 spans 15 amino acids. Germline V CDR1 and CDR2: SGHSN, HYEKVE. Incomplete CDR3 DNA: TGTGCCAGCTCTCTCGCGGGACAGGGCTCCTAT. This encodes CASSLAGQGSY. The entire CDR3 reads CASSLAGQGSYEQYF.

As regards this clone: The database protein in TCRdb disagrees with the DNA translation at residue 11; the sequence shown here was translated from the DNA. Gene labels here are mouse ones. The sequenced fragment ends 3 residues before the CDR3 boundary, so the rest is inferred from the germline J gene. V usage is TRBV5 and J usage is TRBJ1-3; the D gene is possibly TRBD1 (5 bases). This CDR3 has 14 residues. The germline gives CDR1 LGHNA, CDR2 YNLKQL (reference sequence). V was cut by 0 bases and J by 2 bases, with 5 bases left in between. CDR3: CASSQEGAGNTLYF. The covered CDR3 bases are TGTGCCAGCAGCCAAGAAGGGGCTGGAAATACG.

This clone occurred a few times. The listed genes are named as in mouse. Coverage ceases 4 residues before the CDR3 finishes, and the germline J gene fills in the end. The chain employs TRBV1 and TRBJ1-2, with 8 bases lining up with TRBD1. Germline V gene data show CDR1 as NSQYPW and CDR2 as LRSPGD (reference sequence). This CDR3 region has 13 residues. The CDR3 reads CTCSGQGMGDYTF. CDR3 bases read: TGCACCTGCAGTGGACAGGGGATGGGC.

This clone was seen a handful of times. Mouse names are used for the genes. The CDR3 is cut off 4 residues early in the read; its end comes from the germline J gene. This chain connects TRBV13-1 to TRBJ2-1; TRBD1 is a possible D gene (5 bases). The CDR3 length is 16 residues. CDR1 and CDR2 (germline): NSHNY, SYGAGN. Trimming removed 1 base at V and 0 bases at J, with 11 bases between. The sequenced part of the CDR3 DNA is TGTGCCAGCAGTGATTCGTGGACAATTAACTATGCT. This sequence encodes CASSDSWTINYA. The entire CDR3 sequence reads CASSDSWTINYAEQFF.

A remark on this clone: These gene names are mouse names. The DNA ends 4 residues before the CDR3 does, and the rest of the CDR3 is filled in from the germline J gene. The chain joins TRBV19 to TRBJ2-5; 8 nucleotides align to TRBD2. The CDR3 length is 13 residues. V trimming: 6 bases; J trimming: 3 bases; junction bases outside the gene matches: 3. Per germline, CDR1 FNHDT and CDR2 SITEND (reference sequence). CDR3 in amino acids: CASNRLGQDTQYF. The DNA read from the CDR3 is TGTGCCAGCAACCGACTGGGGCAAGAC.

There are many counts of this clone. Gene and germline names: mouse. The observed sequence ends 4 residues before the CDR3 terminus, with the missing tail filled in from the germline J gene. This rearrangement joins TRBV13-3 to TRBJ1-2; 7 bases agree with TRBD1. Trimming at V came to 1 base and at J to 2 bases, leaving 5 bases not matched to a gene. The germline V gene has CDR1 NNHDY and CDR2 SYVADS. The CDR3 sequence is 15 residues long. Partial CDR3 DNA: TGTGCCAGCAGTGATAATCACAGGGGCAACTCC. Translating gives CASSDNHRGNS. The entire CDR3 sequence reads CASSDNHRGNSDYTF.

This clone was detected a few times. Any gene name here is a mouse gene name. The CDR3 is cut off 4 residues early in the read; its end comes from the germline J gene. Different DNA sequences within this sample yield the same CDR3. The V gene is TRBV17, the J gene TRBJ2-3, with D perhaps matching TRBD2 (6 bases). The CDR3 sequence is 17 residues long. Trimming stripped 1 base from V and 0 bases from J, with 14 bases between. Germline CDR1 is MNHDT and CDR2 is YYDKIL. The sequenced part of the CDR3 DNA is TGTGCTAGCAGTAGAGGTCCGGGACTCGGGAGTGCAGAA. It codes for CASSRGPGLGSAE. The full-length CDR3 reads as CASSRGPGLGSAETLYF.

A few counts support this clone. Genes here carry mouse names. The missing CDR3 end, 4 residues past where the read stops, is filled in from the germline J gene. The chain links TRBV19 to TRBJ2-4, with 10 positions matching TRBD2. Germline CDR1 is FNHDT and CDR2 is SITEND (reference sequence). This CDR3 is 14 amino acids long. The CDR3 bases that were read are TGTGCCAGCAGTATGGACTGGGGGAGAAAC. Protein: CASSMDWGRN. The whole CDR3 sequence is CASSMDWGRNTLYF.

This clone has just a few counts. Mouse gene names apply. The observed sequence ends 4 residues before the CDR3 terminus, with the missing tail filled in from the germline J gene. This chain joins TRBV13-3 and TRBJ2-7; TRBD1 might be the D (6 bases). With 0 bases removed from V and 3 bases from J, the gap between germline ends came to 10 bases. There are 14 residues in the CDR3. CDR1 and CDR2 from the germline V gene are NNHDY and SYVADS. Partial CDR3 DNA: TGTGCCAGCAGTGATGAGGACAGAATCTAT. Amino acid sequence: CASSDEDRIY. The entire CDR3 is CASSDEDRIYEQYF.

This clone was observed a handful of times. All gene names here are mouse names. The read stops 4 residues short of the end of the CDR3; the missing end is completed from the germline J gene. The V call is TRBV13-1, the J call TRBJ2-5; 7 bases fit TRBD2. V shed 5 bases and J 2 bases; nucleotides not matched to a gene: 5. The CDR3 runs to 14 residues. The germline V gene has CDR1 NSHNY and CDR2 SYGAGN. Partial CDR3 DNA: TGTGCCAGCAGAGAACTGGGGTCCCAAGAC. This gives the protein CASRELGSQD. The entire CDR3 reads CASRELGSQDTQYF.

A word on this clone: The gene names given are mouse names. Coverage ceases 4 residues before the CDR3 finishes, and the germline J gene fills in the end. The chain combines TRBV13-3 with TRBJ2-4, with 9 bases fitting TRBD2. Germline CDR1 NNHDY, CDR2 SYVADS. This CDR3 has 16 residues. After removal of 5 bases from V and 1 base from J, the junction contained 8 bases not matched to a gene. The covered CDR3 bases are TGTGCCAGCAGGGGGACTGGGAAGCTCGGTCAAAAC. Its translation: CASRGTGKLGQN. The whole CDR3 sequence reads CASRGTGKLGQNTLYF.

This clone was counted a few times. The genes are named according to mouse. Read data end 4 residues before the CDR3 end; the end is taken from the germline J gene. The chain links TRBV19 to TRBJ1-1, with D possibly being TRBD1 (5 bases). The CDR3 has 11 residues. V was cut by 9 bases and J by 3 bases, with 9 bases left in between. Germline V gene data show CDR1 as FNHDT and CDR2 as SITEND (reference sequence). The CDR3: CATSTDTEVFF. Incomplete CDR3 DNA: TGTGCCACCTCGACAGACACA.

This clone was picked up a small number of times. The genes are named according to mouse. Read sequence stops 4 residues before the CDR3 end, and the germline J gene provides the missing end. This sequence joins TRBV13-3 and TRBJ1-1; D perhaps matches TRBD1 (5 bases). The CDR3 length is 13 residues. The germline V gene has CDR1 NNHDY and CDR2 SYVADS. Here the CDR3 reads CASRWAGRTEVFF. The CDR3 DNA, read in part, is TGTGCCAGCAGATGGGCAGGGAGGACA.

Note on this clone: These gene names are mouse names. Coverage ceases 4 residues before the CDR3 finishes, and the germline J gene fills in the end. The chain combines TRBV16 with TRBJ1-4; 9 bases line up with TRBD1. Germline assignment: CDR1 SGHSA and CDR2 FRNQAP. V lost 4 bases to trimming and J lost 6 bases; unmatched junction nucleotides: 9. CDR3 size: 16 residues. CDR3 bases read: TGTGCAAGCAGCTCACCACAGGGGGCGAGGGACGAA. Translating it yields CASSSPQGARDE. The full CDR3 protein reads CASSSPQGARDERLFF.

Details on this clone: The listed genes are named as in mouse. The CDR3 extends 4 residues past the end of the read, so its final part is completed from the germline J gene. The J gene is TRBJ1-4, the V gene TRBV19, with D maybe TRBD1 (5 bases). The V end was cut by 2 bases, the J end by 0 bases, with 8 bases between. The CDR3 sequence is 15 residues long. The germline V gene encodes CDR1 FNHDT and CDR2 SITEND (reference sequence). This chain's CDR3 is CASSIGRVSNERLFF. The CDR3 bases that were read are TGTGCCAGCAGTATCGGCAGGGTTTCCAACGAA.

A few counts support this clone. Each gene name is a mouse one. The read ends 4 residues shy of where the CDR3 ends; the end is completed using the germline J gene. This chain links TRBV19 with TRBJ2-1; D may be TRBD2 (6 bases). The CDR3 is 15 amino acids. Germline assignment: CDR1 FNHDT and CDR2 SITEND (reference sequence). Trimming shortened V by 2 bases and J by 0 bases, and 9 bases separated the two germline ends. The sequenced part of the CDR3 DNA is TGTGCCAGCAGTATTCTGGGGTCTAACTATGCT. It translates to CASSILGSNYA. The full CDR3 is CASSILGSNYAEQFF.

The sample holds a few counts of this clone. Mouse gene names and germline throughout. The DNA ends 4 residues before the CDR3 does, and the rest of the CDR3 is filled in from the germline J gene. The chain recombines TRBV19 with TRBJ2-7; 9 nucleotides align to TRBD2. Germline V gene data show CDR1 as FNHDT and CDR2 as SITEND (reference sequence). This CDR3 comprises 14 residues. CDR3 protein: CASSPLTGGYEQYF. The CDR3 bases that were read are TGTGCCAGCAGTCCCTTGACTGGGGGATAT.

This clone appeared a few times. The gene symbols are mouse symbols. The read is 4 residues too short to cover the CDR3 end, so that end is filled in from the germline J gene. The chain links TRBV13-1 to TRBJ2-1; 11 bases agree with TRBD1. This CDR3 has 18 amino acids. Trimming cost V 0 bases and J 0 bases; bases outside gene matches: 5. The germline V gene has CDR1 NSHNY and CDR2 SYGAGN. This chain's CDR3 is CASSDGGTGGYNYAEQFF. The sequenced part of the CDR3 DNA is TGTGCCAGCAGTGATGGCGGGACAGGGGGTTATAACTATGCT.

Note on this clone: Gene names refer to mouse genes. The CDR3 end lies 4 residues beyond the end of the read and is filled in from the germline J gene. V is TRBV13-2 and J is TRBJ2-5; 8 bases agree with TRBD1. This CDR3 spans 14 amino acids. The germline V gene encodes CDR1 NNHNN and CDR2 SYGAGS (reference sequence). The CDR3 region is CASGDRDRSDTQYF. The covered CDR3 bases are TGTGCCAGCGGTGACCGGGACAGGAGCGAC.

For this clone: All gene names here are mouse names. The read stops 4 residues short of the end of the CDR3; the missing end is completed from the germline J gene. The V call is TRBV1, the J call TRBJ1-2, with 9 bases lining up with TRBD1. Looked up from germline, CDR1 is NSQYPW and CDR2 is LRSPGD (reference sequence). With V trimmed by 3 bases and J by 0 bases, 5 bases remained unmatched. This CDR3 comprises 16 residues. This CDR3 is CTCSAFRDRANSDYTF. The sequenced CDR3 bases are TGCACCTGCAGTGCCTTCCGGGACAGGGCAAACTCC.

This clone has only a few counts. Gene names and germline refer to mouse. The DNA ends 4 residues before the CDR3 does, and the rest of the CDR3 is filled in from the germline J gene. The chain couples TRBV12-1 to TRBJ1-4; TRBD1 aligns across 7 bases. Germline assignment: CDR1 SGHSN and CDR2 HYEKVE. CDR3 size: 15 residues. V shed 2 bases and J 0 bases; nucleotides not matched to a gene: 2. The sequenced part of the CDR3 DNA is TGTGCCAGCTCTCCCGGGACAGTTTCCAACGAA. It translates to CASSPGTVSNE. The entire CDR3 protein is CASSPGTVSNERLFF.

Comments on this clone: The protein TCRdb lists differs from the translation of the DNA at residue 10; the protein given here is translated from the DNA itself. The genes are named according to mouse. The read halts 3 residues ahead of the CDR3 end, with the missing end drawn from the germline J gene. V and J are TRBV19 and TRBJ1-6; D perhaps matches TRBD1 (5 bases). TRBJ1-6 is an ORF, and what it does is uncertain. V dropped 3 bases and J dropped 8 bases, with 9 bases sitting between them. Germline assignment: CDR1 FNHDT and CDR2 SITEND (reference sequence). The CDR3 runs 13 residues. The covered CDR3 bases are TGTGCCAGCAGTACCCGAGGGGATTCGCCC. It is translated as CASSTRGDSP. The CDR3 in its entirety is CASSTRGDSPLYF.

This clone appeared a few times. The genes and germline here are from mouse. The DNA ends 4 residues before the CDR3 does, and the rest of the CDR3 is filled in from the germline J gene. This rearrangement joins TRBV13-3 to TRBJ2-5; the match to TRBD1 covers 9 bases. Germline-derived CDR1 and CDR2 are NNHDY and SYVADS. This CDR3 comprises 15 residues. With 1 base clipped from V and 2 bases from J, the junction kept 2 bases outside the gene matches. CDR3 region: CASSDTGGLQDTQYF. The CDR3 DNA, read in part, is TGTGCCAGCAGTGATACAGGGGGCCTCCAAGAC. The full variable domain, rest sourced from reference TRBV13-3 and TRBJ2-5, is EAAVTQSPRSKVAVTGGKVTLSCHQTNNHDYMYWYRQDTGHGLRLIHYSYVADSTEKGDIPDGYKASRPSQENFSLILELASLSQTAVYFCASSDTGGLQDTQYFGPGTRLLVL.

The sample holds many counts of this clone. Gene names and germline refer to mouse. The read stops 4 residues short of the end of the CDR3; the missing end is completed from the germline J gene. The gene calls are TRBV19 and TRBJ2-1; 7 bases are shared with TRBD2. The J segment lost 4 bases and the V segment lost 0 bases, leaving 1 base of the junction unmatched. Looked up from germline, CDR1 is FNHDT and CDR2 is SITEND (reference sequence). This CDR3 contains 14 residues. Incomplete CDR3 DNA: TGTGCCAGCAGTATAGCTGGGGGTTATGCT. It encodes CASSIAGGYA. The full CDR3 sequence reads CASSIAGGYAEQFF.

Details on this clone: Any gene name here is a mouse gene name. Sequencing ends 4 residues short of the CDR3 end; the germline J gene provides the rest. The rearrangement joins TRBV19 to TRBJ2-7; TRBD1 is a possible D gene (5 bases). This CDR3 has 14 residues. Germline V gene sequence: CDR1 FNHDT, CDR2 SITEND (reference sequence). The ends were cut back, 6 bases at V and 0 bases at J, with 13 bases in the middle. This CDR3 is CASTADRSSYEQYF. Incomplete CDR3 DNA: TGTGCCAGCACCGCCGACAGAAGCTCCTAT.

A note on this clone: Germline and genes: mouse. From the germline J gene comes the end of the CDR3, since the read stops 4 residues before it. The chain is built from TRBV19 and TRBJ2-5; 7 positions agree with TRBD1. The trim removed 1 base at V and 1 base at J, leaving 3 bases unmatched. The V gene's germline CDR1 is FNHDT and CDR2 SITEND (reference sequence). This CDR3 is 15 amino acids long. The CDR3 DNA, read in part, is TGTGCCAGCAGTATATCCGGGACAGACCAAGAC. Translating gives CASSISGTDQD. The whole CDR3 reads CASSISGTDQDTQYF.

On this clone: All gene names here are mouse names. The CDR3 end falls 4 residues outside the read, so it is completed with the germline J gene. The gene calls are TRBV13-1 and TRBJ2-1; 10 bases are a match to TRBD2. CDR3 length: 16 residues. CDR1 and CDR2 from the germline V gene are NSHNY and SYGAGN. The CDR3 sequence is CASSDAPGGAGAEQFF. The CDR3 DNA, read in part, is TGTGCCAGCAGTGATGCTCCTGGGGGGGCAGGGGCT.